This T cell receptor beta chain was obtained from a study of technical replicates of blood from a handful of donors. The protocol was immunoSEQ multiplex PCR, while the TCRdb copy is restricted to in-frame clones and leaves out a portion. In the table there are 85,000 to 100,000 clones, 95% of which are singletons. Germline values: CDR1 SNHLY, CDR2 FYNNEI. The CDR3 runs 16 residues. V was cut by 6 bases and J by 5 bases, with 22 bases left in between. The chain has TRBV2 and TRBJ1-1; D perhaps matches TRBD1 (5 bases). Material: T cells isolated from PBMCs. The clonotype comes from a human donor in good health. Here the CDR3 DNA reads TGTGCCAGCAGGTCAGATTTGGGGGGAATGGGTACTGAAGCTTTCTTT. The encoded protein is CASRSDLGGMGTEAFF.